This TCR beta chain is from a study of blood T cell repertoires in COVID-19. The germline V gene has CDR1 MDHEN and CDR2 SYDVKM. Germline trimming cut 2 bases from V and 9 bases from J; bases unmatched to any gene: 7. The CDR3 totals 15 residues. There are a few counts of this clone. Each participant's cohort was designated according to participant-reported clinical history. Here immunoSEQ multiplex PCR was the method, and the copy in TCRdb shows in-frame clones only, minus some. The sample contains under 300,000 clones, approximately 88% of which appear only once. The receptor comes from a woman aged 40-49 years who had been exposed to COVID-19. Sample: PBMCs or T cells enriched from blood (not recorded which). This chain links TRBV28 with TRBJ2-1; TRBD1 matches 10 bases. The CDR3 DNA follows: TGTGCCAGCAGTTTAATCGACAGGGGGCTTGGTGAGCAGTTCTTC. This gives the protein CASSLIDRGLGEQFF.